One and the same sample provided the 10 T cell receptor beta chains below, sequenced in a study of control samples from healthy donors and cancer patients. Method: immunoSEQ multiplex PCR; TCRdb's copy keeps in-frame clones and lacks some. The top ten hold roughly 2.6% of the sample, which has some 120,000 clones, approximately 93% seen once. Sample: blood. Source of these receptors: a man aged 30 to 39 in good health.

This chain joins TRBV7-9 and TRBJ2-7; D is uncertain. Germline V gene data show CDR1 as SEHNR and CDR2 as FQNEAQ (reference sequence). Deletions cut 1 base from V and 2 bases from J, with 6 bases between. The CDR3 has 13 amino acids. CDR3 bases: TGTGCCAGCAGCTTAGGAGACCCCTACGAGCAGTACTTC. Its translation: CASSLGDPYEQYF.

The chain uses TRBV12-3 or TRBV12-4 and TRBJ1-4, with D possibly being TRBD1 (6 bases). CDR3 length: 13 amino acids. V was shortened by 6 bases and J by 6 bases, with 11 bases between the two germline ends. The CDR3 spells CASSPDRYEKLFF. DNA for the CDR3: TGTGCCAGCAGCCCGGACAGATATGAAAAACTGTTTTTT.

The chain carries TRBV27 and TRBJ2-7; TRBD1 agrees at 7 bases. CDR3 length: 14 residues. V was pared by 2 bases and J by 1 base, with 2 bases of the junction left unmatched. Germline CDR1 and CDR2: MNHEY and SMNVEV (reference sequence). The CDR3 loop is CASSLRTGSYEQYF. CDR3 bases: TGTGCCAGCAGTTTAAGGACAGGATCCTACGAGCAGTACTTC.

This chain joins TRBV7-9 and TRBJ2-3; 9 nucleotides agree with TRBD1. The CDR3 length is 15 residues. CDR1 and CDR2 (germline): SEHNR, FQNEAQ (reference sequence). V shed 4 bases, J shed 3 bases, and the junction held 5 bases outside the gene matches. CDR3 bases: TGTGCCAGCAGCTCATGGACAGGGGCTACAGATACGCAGTATTTT. It codes for CASSSWTGATDTQYF. Supplemented by reference TRBV7-9 and TRBJ2-3, the full variable domain reads DTGVSQNPRHKITKRGQNVTFRCDPISEHNRLYWYRQTLGQGPEFLTYFQNEAQLEKSRLLSDRFSAERPKGSFSTLEIQRTEQGDSAMYLCASSSWTGATDTQYFGPGTRLTVL.

The V gene is TRBV10-2, the J gene TRBJ2-5; D could derive from TRBD1 or TRBD2 (5 bases each). There are 15 residues in the CDR3. Germline V gene lookup returns CDR1 WSHSY and CDR2 SAAADI. Trimming cost V 5 bases and J 0 bases, with 13 bases left between them. The CDR3 loop is CASSSGPQYQETQYF. For the CDR3, the DNA is TGCGCCAGCAGTTCGGGACCTCAGTACCAAGAGACCCAGTACTTC.

This chain uses TRBV19 with TRBJ1-1; perhaps TRBD1 as D (6 bases). The CDR3 extends over 15 amino acids. Germline V gene sequence: CDR1 LNHDA, CDR2 SQIVND (reference sequence). Trimming cost V 3 bases and J 0 bases, with 11 bases left between them. CDR3 sequence: CASSIGDRLNTEAFF. In DNA form, the CDR3 reads TGTGCCAGTAGTATCGGTGACAGGCTGAACACTGAAGCTTTCTTT.

This chain connects TRBV5-1 to TRBJ2-5, with D unresolved. Germline loops: CDR1 SGHRS, CDR2 YFSETQ. The length of the CDR3 is 12 residues. The V end lost 5 bases, the J end lost 2 bases, and 7 bases lay between the germline ends. CDR3 sequence reads: CASRPDQETQYF. In DNA form, the CDR3 reads TGCGCCAGCAGACCTGATCAAGAGACCCAGTACTTC. Supplemented by reference TRBV5-1 and TRBJ2-5, the full variable domain reads KAGVTQTPRYLIKTRGQQVTLSCSPISGHRSVSWYQQTPGQGLQFLFEYFSETQRNKGNFPGRFSGRQFSNSRSEMNVSTLELGDSALYLCASRPDQETQYFGPGTRLLVL.

As concerns this clone: Sequence at one end of the junction differs from germline and may be a read error. The genes are TRBV5-3 and TRBJ2-7; 10 positions match TRBD2. TRBV5-3 counts as an open reading frame of uncertain function. The CDR3 extends over 16 amino acids. The CDR3: CVRNHRELAGNYEQYF. The CDR3 region has the DNA TGTGTCAGAAACCACAGGGAACTAGCGGGGAACTACGAGCAGTACTTC.

With respect to this clone: The junction departs from the called germline gene at one end, perhaps through a read error. The chain links TRBV5-6 to TRBJ1-5, with a possible D match to TRBD1 (5 bases). Per the germline V gene, CDR1 is SGHDT and CDR2 is YYEEEE. The CDR3 extends over 12 amino acids. The CDR3 loop reads CASSLGPQPQHF. The CDR3, as DNA: TGTGCCAGCAGTTTGGGACCTCAGCCCCAGCATTTT.

The rearrangement links TRBV9 to TRBJ1-2; possibly TRBD1 for D (6 bases). Trimming took 3 bases from V and 4 from J, leaving 16 bases between them. Germline V gene sequence: CDR1 SGDLS, CDR2 YYNGEE. CDR3 size: 15 residues. The CDR3 nucleotides read TGTGCCAGCAGCGGAGCACCACAGGGCGGCTATGGCTACACCTTC. The encoded protein is CASSGAPQGGYGYTF.